This passage covers 28 T cell receptor beta chains from one sample sequenced in a study of blood T cell repertoires in COVID-19. Using immunoSEQ multiplex PCR, the repertoire was profiled, and TCRdb retains in-frame clones only, with some absent. The table includes more than 300,000 clones, 85% to 90% detected once. The sequenced sample consisted of PBMCs or T cells enriched from blood (not recorded which). These receptors came from a woman aged 18-29 years who had recovered from COVID-19.

The gene calls are TRBV5-4 and TRBJ2-2, with TRBD1 matching over 7 bases. Looked up from germline, CDR1 is SGHNT and CDR2 is YYREEE (reference sequence). The CDR3 has 15 residues. V gave up 5 bases and J gave up 4 bases; unmatched junction bases: 8. The CDR3 loop is CASRTDRVGTGELFF. In nucleotides, the CDR3 is TGTGCCAGCAGAACAGACAGGGTCGGCACCGGGGAGCTGTTTTTT.

V and J are TRBV27 and TRBJ1-2; D gene unclear. Germline CDR1 is MNHEY and CDR2 is SMNVEV (reference sequence). The CDR3 spans 14 residues. Trimming shortened V by 5 bases and J by 2 bases, and 12 bases separated the two germline ends. The CDR3: CASSPLFPNYGYTF. CDR3 DNA: TGTGCCAGCAGTCCGCTATTTCCGAACTATGGCTACACCTTC.

This clone appeared a few times. V usage is TRBV7-3 and J usage is TRBJ1-1; the D gene is possibly TRBD1 (6 bases). Trimming took 2 bases from V and 3 from J, leaving 10 bases between them. CDR3 length: 14 residues. CDR1 is SGHTA and CDR2 is FQGTGA in the germline V gene. The CDR3 DNA follows: TGTGCCAGCAGCTTAGGGGGCCGAGACACTGAAGCTTTCTTT. Encoded protein: CASSLGGRDTEAFF.

The chain links TRBV9 to TRBJ2-7; D possibly corresponds to TRBD1 (5 bases). This CDR3 has 14 amino acids. In germline, CDR1 is SGDLS, CDR2 YYNGEE. V was cut by 3 bases and J by 5 bases, with 15 bases left in between. The CDR3 sequence is CASSAQGQVHEQYF. CDR3 nucleotides: TGTGCCAGCAGCGCGCAGGGTCAAGTCCACGAGCAGTACTTC.

V gene TRBV6-5 combines with J gene TRBJ1-5; no reliable D call. Germline V gives CDR1 MNHEY, CDR2 SVGAGI. The length of the CDR3 is 13 residues. Trimming took off 5 bases at V and 9 bases at J, with 14 bases between the two ends. In DNA form, the CDR3 reads TGTGCCAGCAGTCCCCCCGGGTCCGGGCCCCAGCATTTT. Translating it yields CASSPPGSGPQHF.

CDR3 region: CASSLDGQGSSTDTQYF. As DNA, the CDR3 is TGCGCCAGCAGCTTGGACGGACAGGGGTCTAGCACAGATACGCAGTATTTT. The chain couples TRBV5-1 to TRBJ2-3, with 9 bases that match TRBD1. V lost 0 bases and J lost 0; bases outside the gene matches: 5. The CDR3 runs to 17 residues. Germline V gives CDR1 SGHRS, CDR2 YFSETQ.

V and J are TRBV15 and TRBJ1-4; D is unresolved. The ends were cut back, 5 bases at V and 0 bases at J, with 10 bases in the middle. The V gene's germline CDR1 is LNHNV and CDR2 YYDKDF (reference sequence). The CDR3 extends over 15 amino acids. The chain's CDR3 is CATSRGSATNEKLFF. CDR3 nucleotide sequence: TGTGCCACCAGCCGTGGCTCTGCAACTAATGAAAAACTGTTTTTT.

The count of this clone is one. V usage is TRBV27 and J usage is TRBJ2-7, with 7 bases fitting TRBD1. Trimming took 8 bases from V and 2 from J; bases not matched to a gene: 15. CDR1 and CDR2 (germline): MNHEY, SMNVEV (reference sequence). This CDR3 has 16 amino acids. DNA for the CDR3: TGTGCCAGCTCGCCTGGATGGGGTCAGGGGGCCTACGAGCAGTACTTC. Translation gives CASSPGWGQGAYEQYF.

The chain employs TRBV4-3 and TRBJ2-1; D is perhaps TRBD1 (5 bases). The CDR3 contains 15 residues. Germline V gene lookup returns CDR1 LGHNA and CDR2 YSLEER. Trimming removed 0 bases from V and 4 bases from J, with 10 bases in between. CDR3 residues: CASSQDRSGYNEQFF. The CDR3, as DNA: TGCGCCAGCAGCCAAGATCGGTCAGGGTACAATGAGCAGTTCTTC.

This sequence joins TRBV5-1 and TRBJ1-2; D not resolved. The CDR3 is made up of 17 amino acids. Trimming shortened V by 1 base and J by 1 base, and 17 bases separated the two germline ends. Germline CDR1 is SGHRS and CDR2 is YFSETQ. In DNA form, the CDR3 reads TGCGCCAGCAGCTTGCCCACCTACCCTCCGGGTAACTATGGCTACACCTTC. This translates into CASSLPTYPPGNYGYTF.

To note about this clone: A junction boundary mismatches the germline segment, possibly from a read error. The V gene is TRBV7-7, the J gene TRBJ2-7; possibly TRBD2 for D (5 bases). This CDR3 has 15 amino acids. Germline V gene sequence: CDR1 SSHAT, CDR2 FNYEAQ (reference sequence). For the CDR3, the DNA is TGTGCTAGCAGCTTGCCTTTGGGAGATACCTACGAGCAGTACTTC. Protein: CASSLPLGDTYEQYF.

V gene TRBV3-1 (or the pseudogene TRBV3-2) combines with J gene TRBJ1-2; possibly TRBD1 for D (5 bases). This CDR3 is built from 16 residues. Looked up from germline, CDR1 is LGHDT and CDR2 is YNNKEL (reference sequence). Trimming took 3 bases from V and 0 from J, leaving 14 bases between them. The CDR3 loop is CASSHPPGHANYGYTF. CDR3 DNA: TGTGCCAGCAGCCACCCTCCCGGACACGCTAACTATGGCTACACCTTC.

The chain carries TRBV7-2 and TRBJ2-3; the D gene is possibly TRBD2 (5 bases). The germline CDR1 and CDR2 sequences are SGHTA and FQGNSA. This CDR3 is 14 amino acids long. Trimming pared 1 base from V and 4 bases from J, leaving 9 bases between. The CDR3 loop reads CASSLVAGSDTQYF. CDR3 nucleotide sequence: TGTGCCAGCAGCTTAGTGGCGGGCTCAGATACGCAGTATTTT.

The chain carries TRBV6-6 and TRBJ1-5; D possibly corresponds to TRBD1 (6 bases). This CDR3 region has 16 residues. The germline CDR1 and CDR2 sequences are MNHNY and SVGAGI (reference sequence). With 5 bases removed from V and 0 bases from J, the gap between germline ends came to 14 bases. This CDR3 is CASSPPQGTSNQPQHF. CDR3 sequence (DNA): TGTGCCAGCAGTCCGCCCCAGGGGACTAGCAATCAGCCCCAGCATTTT.

The chain combines TRBV11-3 with TRBJ2-1; D is possibly TRBD1 (6 bases). The CDR3 is 15 residues long. CDR1 is SGHNT, CDR2 YENEEA, per germline. Trimming shortened V by 4 bases and J by 2 bases, and 12 bases separated the two germline ends. CDR3 region: CASSSFDRPYNEQFF. The CDR3, as DNA: TGTGCCAGCAGCTCGTTTGACAGGCCCTACAATGAGCAGTTCTTC.

V is TRBV12-5 and J is TRBJ2-1; perhaps TRBD2 as D (6 bases). V was pared by 0 bases and J by 5 bases, with 17 bases between. The CDR3 totals 17 residues. Looked up from germline, CDR1 is LGHNT and CDR2 is FRNRAP. This CDR3 is CASGLVLGLTQNNEQFF. DNA of the CDR3: TGTGCTAGTGGTTTGGTTTTGGGACTCACGCAAAACAATGAGCAGTTCTTC.

The V and J genes are TRBV6-6 and TRBJ1-1, with 10 nucleotides matching TRBD1. Trimming took 7 bases from V and 4 from J; bases not matched to a gene: 6. CDR3 length equals 14 residues. Germline V gene data show CDR1 as MNHNY and CDR2 as SVGAGI (reference sequence). The CDR3 protein is CASNRGTGATEAFF. CDR3 bases: TGTGCCAGCAATAGGGGGACAGGGGCCACTGAAGCTTTCTTT.

This sequence joins TRBV5-4 and TRBJ2-3; 7 bases map to TRBD2. Trimming cost V 2 bases and J 0 bases; bases outside gene matches: 6. Germline values: CDR1 SGHNT, CDR2 YYREEE (reference sequence). The CDR3 covers 16 residues. CDR3: CASSFPSGQSTDTQYF. For the CDR3, the DNA is TGTGCCAGCAGCTTCCCTAGCGGCCAAAGCACAGATACGCAGTATTTT.

The chain joins TRBV3-1 (or the pseudogene TRBV3-2) to TRBJ1-5, with D tentatively TRBD1 (5 bases). The V and J ends lost 4 bases and 1 base respectively, with 14 bases between them. The germline V gene has CDR1 LGHDT and CDR2 YNNKEL (reference sequence). The CDR3 runs 16 residues. Here the CDR3 DNA reads TGTGCCAGCAGCCCGGGGGAAAGGGAGAGCAATCAGCCCCAGCATTTT. The encoded protein is CASSPGERESNQPQHF.

The V and J genes are TRBV18 and TRBJ2-7, with 9 nucleotides matching TRBD2. The length of the CDR3 is 16 residues. Losses at the gene ends were 3 bases for V and 0 bases for J; bases not matched to a gene: 6. Per the germline V gene, CDR1 is KGHSH and CDR2 is LQKENI. CDR3 DNA: TGTGCCAGCTCACCCGGCGGGGGGGTGAGCTCCTACGAGCAGTACTTC. Its translation is CASSPGGGVSSYEQYF. The full variable domain, rest sourced from reference TRBV18 and TRBJ2-7, is NAGVMQNPRHLVRRRGQEARLRCSPMKGHSHVYWYRQLPEEGLKFMVYLQKENIIDESGMPKERFSAEFPKEGPSILRIQQVVRGDSAAYFCASSPGGGVSSYEQYFGPGTRLTVT.

In regard to this clone: Other DNA sequences in the sample encode the same CDR3. The chain uses TRBV7-3 and TRBJ2-3, with a possible D match to TRBD2 (5 bases). Germline V CDR1 and CDR2: SGHTA, FQGTGA. This CDR3 has 14 residues. The germline V and J ends were trimmed by 2 bases and 1 base, with 7 bases remaining between them. The CDR3 nucleotides read TGTGCCAGCAGCTTACTCGGGGGCACAGATACGCAGTATTTT. Protein: CASSLLGGTDTQYF.

As DNA, the CDR3 is TGTGCCAGAACCCACGTCCCGCTAGCGGCTCAAGAGACCCAGTACTTC. Protein: CARTHVPLAAQETQYF. The chain links TRBV5-3 to TRBJ2-5; the match to TRBD2 covers 7 bases. TRBV5-3 is assigned to the ORF class and has an uncertain function. The CDR3 loop spans 16 amino acids. The V and J ends lost 6 bases and 2 bases, in that order; junction bases with no gene match: 13.

This clone appeared a few times. This chain links TRBV27 with TRBJ2-2; TRBD2 matches at 8 bases. J gave up 4 bases and V 7 bases, and 5 bases lay outside the gene matches. Per the germline V gene, CDR1 is MNHEY and CDR2 is SMNVEV (reference sequence). This CDR3 is 14 amino acids long. The CDR3 DNA follows: TGTGCCAGCACGGGACTAGAAGGCACCGGGGAGCTGTTTTTT. Translation: CASTGLEGTGELFF.

This chain uses TRBV30 with TRBJ1-1, with no clear D. CDR1 and CDR2 (germline): GTSNPN, SVGIG (reference sequence). The CDR3 has 12 residues. The germline V and J ends were trimmed by 2 bases and 0 bases, with 4 bases remaining between them. The CDR3 is CAWSQLNTEAFF. In nucleotides, the CDR3 is TGTGCCTGGAGTCAGTTGAACACTGAAGCTTTCTTT. The full variable domain, its missing parts supplied by reference TRBV30 and TRBJ1-1, is SQTIHQWPATLVQPVGSPLSLECTVEGTSNPNLYWYRQAAGRGLQLLFYSVGIGQISSEVPQNLSASRPQDRQFILSSKKLLLSDSGFYLCAWSQLNTEAFFGQGTRLTVV.

V is TRBV19 and J is TRBJ1-4, with TRBD1 as a possible D gene (5 bases). CDR1 is LNHDA, CDR2 SQIVND, per germline (reference sequence). Trimming removed 9 bases from V and 14 bases from J, with 19 bases in between. There are 12 residues in the CDR3. This CDR3 reads CARWGARIRLFF. CDR3 bases: TGTGCCAGGTGGGGCGCCCGGATAAGGCTGTTTTTT.

The rearrangement uses TRBV9 and TRBJ1-3, with a tentative D call TRBD1 (5 bases). V lost 0 bases, J lost 4 bases, and 11 bases lay in between. Per the germline V gene, CDR1 is SGDLS and CDR2 is YYNGEE. This CDR3 spans 15 amino acids. The CDR3 sequence is CASSVGGSTGNTIYF. The CDR3 DNA is TGTGCCAGCAGCGTAGGGGGCTCAACGGGAAACACCATATATTTT.

The CDR3 DNA reads as TGTGCCAGCAGTGAACTTTGGAGGGATTCCTACAATGAGCAGTTCTTC. Protein sequence: CASSELWRDSYNEQFF. The chain uses TRBV2 and TRBJ2-1, with TRBD2 as a possible D gene (6 bases). CDR3 length: 16 amino acids. In germline, CDR1 is SNHLY, CDR2 FYNNEI. Trimming shortened V by 2 bases and J by 1 base, and 12 bases separated the two germline ends. The full variable domain, in which reference TRBV2 and TRBJ2-1 provide the parts outside the CDR3, is EPEVTQTPSHQVTQMGQEVILRCVPISNHLYFYWYRQILGQKVEFLVSFYNNEISEKSEIFDDQFSVERPDGSNFTLKIRSTKLEDSAMYFCASSELWRDSYNEQFFGPGTRLTVL.

The chain uses TRBV7-2 and TRBJ1-3, with 12 positions matching TRBD1. V shed 3 bases and J 4 bases; nucleotides not matched to a gene: 10. The V gene's germline CDR1 is SGHTA and CDR2 FQGNSA. CDR3 length: 18 residues. CDR3 region: CASSFAGTGGAGGNTIYF. CDR3 DNA sequence: TGTGCCAGCAGCTTTGCCGGGACAGGGGGCGCGGGGGGAAACACCATATATTTT.